This T cell receptor beta chain was sequenced for a study of T cells in narcolepsy. Turning to this clone: Its antigen remains unknown.

The assay was immunoSEQ multiplex PCR, and TCRdb's table has in-frame clones only and misses some. The data show roughly 25,000 clones, roughly 86% seen once. Study findings and constraints: HCRT-specific and TRIB2-specific autoreactive clonotypes appeared among same-patient CSF and blood CD4+ clonotypes. Autoreactive clone sequences were missing from some blood memory CD4+ repertoires.

This clonotype was sampled from a human donor with narcolepsy. The sample was CD45RA- memory CD4+ T cells from PBMCs.

The CDR3 reads CASSWGPAASKGYEQYF. DNA of the CDR3: TGTGCCAGCAGCTGGGGGCCAGCTGCCAGTAAGGGCTACGAGCAGTACTTC. The chain has TRBV5-6 and TRBJ2-7; D may be TRBD1 (6 bases). The CDR3 is 17 amino acids. Between the trimmed V and J ends, which lost 3 bases and 3 bases, there was a span of 22 bases. In germline, CDR1 is SGHDT, CDR2 YYEEEE.